The source of this TCR beta chain is a study of blood T cell repertoires in COVID-19. In the study overall: Whether acute or convalescent, the COVID-19 samples came from the United States, Italy and Spain.

Libraries were prepared by immunoSEQ multiplex PCR; TCRdb keeps only in-frame clonotypes and omits some of them. This sample has some 86,000 clones, with roughly 88% found just once. The CDR3 consists of 19 residues. Unmatched junction bases numbered 14, after V lost 5 bases and J lost 3 bases. Germline V lookup: CDR1 MNHEY, CDR2 SMNVEV (reference sequence). The sequence was collected from an elderly woman with active or convalescent COVID-19. V and J are TRBV27 and TRBJ2-6; 9 bases agree with TRBD1. Sequenced material: peripheral blood. CDR3 bases: TGTGCCAGCAGTCGAGTTTTACAGGGGGCGCCGTATGGGGCCAACGTCCTGACTTTC. Residues: CASSRVLQGAPYGANVLTF.